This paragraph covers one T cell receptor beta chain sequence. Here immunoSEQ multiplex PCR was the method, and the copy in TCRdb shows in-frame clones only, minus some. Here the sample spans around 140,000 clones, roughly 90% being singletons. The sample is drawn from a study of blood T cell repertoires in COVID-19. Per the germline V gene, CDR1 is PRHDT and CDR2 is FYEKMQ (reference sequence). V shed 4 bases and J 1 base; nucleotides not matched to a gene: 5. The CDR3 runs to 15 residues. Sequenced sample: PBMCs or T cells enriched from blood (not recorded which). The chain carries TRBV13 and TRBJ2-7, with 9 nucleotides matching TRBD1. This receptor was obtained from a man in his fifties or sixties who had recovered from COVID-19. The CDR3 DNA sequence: TGTGCCAGCAGCTCCGTCGGGACAGGGTCCTACGAGCAGTACGTC. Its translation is CASSSVGTGSYEQYV.